This TCR beta chain stems from a study of OX40 agonist ivuxolimab in advanced cancers. Across the study: In three patients, partial responses were observed, one with hepatocellular carcinoma and two with cutaneous melanoma.

TCRdb's table, derived via immunoSEQ multiplex PCR, lists solely in-frame clones and lacks some. Of 60,000 to 95,000 clones listed, roughly 84% are singletons. V shed 3 bases and J 5 bases; nucleotides not matched to a gene: 5. This CDR3 has 14 amino acids. Germline-derived CDR1 and CDR2 are KGHSH and LQKENI. The chain combines TRBV18 with TRBJ2-7; 9 nucleotides line up with TRBD2. This sequence originates from an adult with an advanced solid tumor such as melanoma, head and neck, liver or kidney cancer. This specimen was CD4+ or CD8+ T cells sorted from blood, taken in a trial of the OX40 agonist ivuxolimab. CDR3 bases: TGTGCCAGCTCACCCCGGACTAGCGAAAACGAGCAGTACTTC. It translates to CASSPRTSENEQYF.